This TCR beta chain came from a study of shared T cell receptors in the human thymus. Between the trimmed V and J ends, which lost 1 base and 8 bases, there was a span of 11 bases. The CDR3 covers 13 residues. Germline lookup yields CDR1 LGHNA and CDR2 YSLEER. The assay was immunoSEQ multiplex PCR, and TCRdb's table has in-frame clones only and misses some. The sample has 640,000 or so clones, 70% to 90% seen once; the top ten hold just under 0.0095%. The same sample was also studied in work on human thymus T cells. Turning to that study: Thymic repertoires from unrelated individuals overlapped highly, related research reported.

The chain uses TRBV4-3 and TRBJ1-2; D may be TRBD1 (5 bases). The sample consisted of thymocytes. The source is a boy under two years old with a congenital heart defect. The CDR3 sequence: CASSQGGGLGYTF. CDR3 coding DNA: TGCGCCAGCAGCCAAGGGGGGGGGTTAGGCTACACCTTC.